This TCR beta chain was documented in a study of T cell responses to AZD1222 COVID-19 vaccine (dated by TCRdb to the early 2020s). A note on the overall study: Because spike-specific TCR depth and breadth did not differ between the two schedules, AZD1222 recipients who got a second dose at roughly 4 weeks were pooled with those who got a second dose at roughly 12 weeks. Trial participants were enrolled by age into subgroups of 18-55, 56-69 and 70-plus years, and around 140, 26 and 57 TCR-sequenced participants, respectively, were included in these subgroups. TCR sequencing was performed for over 230 trial participants, of whom 200 to 210 were given two doses of AZD1222 and some 25 were given two doses of MenACWY control vaccine.

From the cysteine through the phenylalanine, the CDR3 covers 14 amino acids. Of all the DNA, just the CDR3 is kept, 42 bases in frame from base 1. Sequences SNHLY (CDR1) and FYNNEI (CDR2) are obtained from the germline V gene. Trimming removed 8 bases from V and 4 bases from J; the gene matches leave 1 base unexplained. The CDR3 regions of human TCRbeta chains were analyzed by immunosequencing. From the authors' description of their analysis: TCRs in the repertoires were compared against a reference library of SARS-CoV-2-specific TCRs that had been generated with the MIRA antigen-specificity platform. Breadth was defined as the fraction of unique TCRs that were SARS-CoV-2-associated, and depth was defined as the fraction of total T cells that were SARS-CoV-2-associated. Using the MIRA data, every spike-specific TCR was mapped to the spike region that the TCR reacted to and assigned to either a CD4 or a CD8 class. Log10-transformed breadth and depth values were compared by one-way ANOVA with Sidak's multiple comparisons tests. TCRdb obtained this table from immuneACCESS and retained in-frame rearrangements with V and J assigned. These tables miss some clones; where compared with another copy, unresolved V genes account for less than half of the shortfall, and the remainder is unexplained. Clone size and the V and J calls come from that table; the DNA yielded D and trimming. Recorded for this sample are some 190,000 clones; 85% to 90% of them occurred a single time. Approximately 6.9% of the sample is taken by the ten largest.

Paper-wide results and their limitations: Most participants were white British and females outnumbered males, and the authors suggested that clonal diversity may have been underestimated. Only six or seven AZD1222 recipients were SARS-CoV-2 seropositive at baseline, limiting conclusions about previously exposed vaccinees. The vaccine-associated CD4 TCRs covered the entire spike protein, and the dominant responses fell in regions 160-218 and 743-854. Because no day 14 peak-response samples were available, the repertoires could be characterized only after the peak T cell response. In the small 56-69-year group, the increase in depth fell short of significance, most likely because of low power. After two AZD1222 doses, spike-specific TCR breadth and depth were significantly higher than at day 0 and than in MenACWY recipients. Reportedly, close to half of the unique spike-specific TCRs recognized epitopes lying outside the regions that are mutated in the B.1.351 and B.1.1.7 variants.

Worth noting for this clone: The target of this receptor is not known. The input lacks base qualities; no much larger clone sits a single base away.

The time point label here, explained by the study, means: baseline before first vaccination. Vaccinee samples were obtained from the UK trials COV001 and COV002, which included a single-blind randomized controlled phase 2/3 trial of AZD1222 (ChAdOx1 nCoV-19) in healthy adults. Trial participant PBMC samples were collected at day 0 and day 28 after the second dose for TCRbeta chain sequencing. Sequencing was performed on peripheral blood, taken on day 0 of AZD1222 vaccination. The receptor's source is an adult in good health. The rearranged segments are TRBV2 and TRBJ2-2; TRBD2 aligns with 13 central bases. Here is the DNA: TGTGCCAGCCGGACTAGCGGGGGCACCGGGGAGCTGTTTTTT. It translates as CASRTSGGTGELFF. Joined to the reference TRBV2 and TRBJ2-2 proteins, this CDR3 gives the full variable domain: EPEVTQTPSHQVTQMGQEVILRCVPISNHLYFYWYRQILGQKVEFLVSFYNNEISEKSEIFDDQFSVERPDGSNFTLKIRSTKLEDSAMYFCASRTSGGTGELFFGEGSRLTVL.